This T cell receptor (beta chain) was identified in a study of blood T cell repertoires in COVID-19. Whole-study context: Collection of acute and convalescent COVID-19 samples took place in the United States, Italy and Spain. T cells, B-cell-depleted T cells, or PBMCs provided the cDNA or gDNA that served as material.

The germline gives CDR1 SGHAT, CDR2 FQNNGV. Trimming at V came to 5 bases and at J to 4 bases, leaving 3 bases not matched to a gene. CDR3 length: 14 residues. Study processing details: For nucleated cells, counts were estimated from reference gene primer amplification. Only in-frame clones appear in the TCRdb table, and some are missing; sequencing was by immunoSEQ multiplex PCR. The DNA was the basis for D and trimming; V, J and clone size are from that table. The sample lists roughly 100,000 clones, 80% to 90% occurring once. V usage is TRBV11-2 and J usage is TRBJ2-3; TRBD2 aligns across 10 bases. Material: peripheral blood. This receptor was taken from a man aged 60 to 69 with acute or convalescent COVID-19. CDR3 region: CASSLSGGADTQYF. CDR3 DNA sequence: TGTGCCAGCAGCCTGAGCGGGGGGGCAGATACGCAGTATTTT.